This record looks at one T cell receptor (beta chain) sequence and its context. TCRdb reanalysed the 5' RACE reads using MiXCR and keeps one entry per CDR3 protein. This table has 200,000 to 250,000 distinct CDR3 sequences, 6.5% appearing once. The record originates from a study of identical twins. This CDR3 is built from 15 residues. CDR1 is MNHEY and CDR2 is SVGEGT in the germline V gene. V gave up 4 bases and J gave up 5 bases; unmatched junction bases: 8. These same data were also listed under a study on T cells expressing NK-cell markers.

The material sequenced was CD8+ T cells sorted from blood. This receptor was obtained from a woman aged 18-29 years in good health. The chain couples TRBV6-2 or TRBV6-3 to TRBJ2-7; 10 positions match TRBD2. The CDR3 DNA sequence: TGTGCCAGCAGTTCTGTTAGCGGGAGGCTTGACGAGCAGTACTTC. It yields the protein CASSSVSGRLDEQYF.